This passage covers 9 T cell receptor beta chains from one sample sequenced in a study of blood T cell repertoires in COVID-19. TCRdb's copy holds only in-frame clones and misses some; the assay was immunoSEQ multiplex PCR. The profile shows under 250,000 clones, about four fifths of them singletons. Material: peripheral blood. These receptors were collected from a woman in her seventies with acute or convalescent COVID-19.

The chain employs TRBV11-3 and TRBJ2-2, with a tentative D call TRBD1 (5 bases). The length of the CDR3 is 15 residues. Germline-derived CDR1 and CDR2 are SGHNT and YENEEA. Trimming left V 1 base short and J 6 bases short, with 12 bases between. DNA for the CDR3: TGTGCCAGCAGCTTAGGTGGGGCAGCCGCCGGGGAGCTGTTTTTT. It is translated as CASSLGGAAAGELFF.

The chain uses TRBV28 and TRBJ2-7; 7 positions agree with TRBD2. With V trimmed by 6 bases and J by 12 bases, 11 bases remained unmatched. The CDR3 is made up of 12 amino acids. The germline V gene encodes CDR1 MDHEN and CDR2 SYDVKM. The CDR3 loop reads CASRAGGGSRYF. Written as DNA, the CDR3 is TGTGCCAGCAGGGCAGGCGGGGGTTCGAGGTACTTC.

The rearrangement uses TRBV19 and TRBJ1-1, with no clear D. The length of the CDR3 is 13 residues. With 6 bases removed from V and 4 bases from J, the gap between germline ends came to 12 bases. Germline V gene data show CDR1 as LNHDA and CDR2 as SQIVND (reference sequence). The CDR3 here is CASSPHRSTEAFF. The CDR3 nucleotides read TGTGCCAGTAGCCCCCACCGGAGCACTGAAGCTTTCTTT.

This clone appeared once. The chain links TRBV11-2 to TRBJ1-3, with D possibly being TRBD1 (5 bases). This CDR3 region has 13 residues. CDR1 and CDR2 from the germline V gene are SGHAT and FQNNGV. Trimming cost V 7 bases and J 2 bases, with 9 bases left between them. The CDR3 spells CASNQGAGNTIYF. The CDR3 coding sequence is TGTGCCAGCAATCAGGGTGCTGGAAACACCATATATTTT.

Comments on this clone: This sample includes further DNA sequences coding for the same CDR3. This chain joins TRBV9 and TRBJ2-1; 7 bases map to TRBD1. This CDR3 is built from 15 residues. Germline CDR1 and CDR2: SGDLS and YYNGEE. Losses at the gene ends were 0 bases for V and 1 base for J; bases not matched to a gene: 1. The CDR3: CASSVGQGSYNEQFF. The DNA of the CDR3 is TGTGCCAGCAGCGTAGGACAGGGTTCCTACAATGAGCAGTTCTTC. Full variable domain (outside the CDR3, taken from reference TRBV9 and TRBJ2-1): DSGVTQTPKHLITATGQRVTLRCSPRSGDLSVYWYQQSLDQGLQFLIQYYNGEERAKGNILERFSAQQFPDLHSELNLSSLELGDSALYFCASSVGQGSYNEQFFGPGTRLTVL.

This clone appeared once. The chain couples TRBV9 to TRBJ2-1; possibly TRBD1 for D (6 bases). The ends were cut back, 0 bases at V and 0 bases at J, with 10 bases in the middle. This CDR3 has 16 amino acids. The germline gives CDR1 SGDLS, CDR2 YYNGEE. This CDR3 is CASSVDRAYSYNEQFF. As DNA, the CDR3 is TGTGCCAGCAGCGTAGACAGGGCCTACTCCTACAATGAGCAGTTCTTC.

V and J are TRBV5-1 and TRBJ1-6; D call uncertain. Trimming removed 2 bases from V and 1 base from J, with 13 bases in between. Germline V gene sequence: CDR1 SGHRS, CDR2 YFSETQ. The CDR3 runs 17 residues. CDR3 in DNA: TGCGCCAGCAGCTTAAGCGTGGTTGGTTCCTATAATTCACCCCTCCACTTT. Amino acid sequence: CASSLSVVGSYNSPLHF.

As regards this clone: Compared with germline, one end of the junction differs, possibly owing to a read error. The rearrangement links TRBV5-6 to TRBJ1-6; a weak D match, TRBD1 (6 bases). The CDR3 contains 13 residues. Per the germline V gene, CDR1 is SGHDT and CDR2 is YYEEEE. The CDR3 DNA reads TGTGCCAGCAGCTCCGACAGGAATTCACCCCTTCACTTT. Protein product: CASSSDRNSPLHF.

V is TRBV4-2 and J is TRBJ1-1; no reliable D call. CDR1 LGHNA and CDR2 YNFKEQ come from the germline V gene. Trimming removed 6 bases from V and 6 bases from J, with 14 bases in between. The CDR3 is 13 residues long. The CDR3 here is CASRIEEHSEAFF. The CDR3, as DNA: TGTGCCAGCAGAATAGAGGAGCATTCTGAAGCTTTCTTT.